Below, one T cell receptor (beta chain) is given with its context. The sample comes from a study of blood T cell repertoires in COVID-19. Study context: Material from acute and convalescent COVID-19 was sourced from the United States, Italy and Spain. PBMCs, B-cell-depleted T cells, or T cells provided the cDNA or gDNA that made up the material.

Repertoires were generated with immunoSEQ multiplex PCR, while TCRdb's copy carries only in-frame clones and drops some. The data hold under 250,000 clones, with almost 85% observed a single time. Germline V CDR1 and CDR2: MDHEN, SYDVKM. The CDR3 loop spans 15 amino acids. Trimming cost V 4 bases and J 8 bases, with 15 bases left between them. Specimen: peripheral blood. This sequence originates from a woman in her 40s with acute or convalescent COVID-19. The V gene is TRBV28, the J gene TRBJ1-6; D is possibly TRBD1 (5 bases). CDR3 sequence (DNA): TGTGCCAGCAGTTCCTCCCTCCGGGGGGATTCACCCCTCCACTTT. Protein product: CASSSSLRGDSPLHF.